This is a list of T cell receptor beta chains from one sample in a study of blood T cell repertoires in COVID-19. Libraries were prepared by immunoSEQ multiplex PCR; TCRdb keeps only in-frame clonotypes and omits some of them. Counted here are hundreds of thousands of clones, around 86% occurring once; the ten biggest clones make up around 6.5%. The sample comprised peripheral blood. The receptors shown here come from a man in his fifties or sixties who had recovered from COVID-19. Each CDR3 is given without its conserved first and last residue.

>TRBV6-5
ASSYSGRGLGYT
>TRBV3-1/TRBV3-2
ASSRPGKGSSYEQY
>TRBV2
ASNFRDFTEAF
>TRBV7-9
ASSSGTAGRGGELF
>TRBV5-4
ASSPSGAGGPWETQY
>TRBV28
ASSLGDTIRDGYT
>TRBV7-2
ASSSGVSRGRRETQY
>TRBV5-1
ASSWTPGLAGETQY
>TRBV19
ASTQRLAGGGIEELF
>TRBV4-2
ASRTYANTGELF
>TRBV6-2/TRBV6-3
ASSAPPSGSIHEQF
>TRBV13
ASSLGENTIY
>TRBV6-5
ASSYSPGGTGELF
>TRBV9
ASSPGLYTEAF
>TRBV5-1
ASSTGQGGGGYT
>TRBV5-1
ASSLLQSGRAFGEQF
>TRBV4-2
ASSPWTVSSGANVLT
>TRBV25-1
ASSEPGGTNEKLF
>TRBV4-2
ASSTQPGERGGEETQY
>TRBV5-1
ASSLIAGASYNEQF
>TRBV28
ASSLANRPYEQY
>TRBV18
ASSLPLAGDYFHEQY
>TRBV6-6
ASRPQRTGVGSPLH
>TRBV18
ASSLQGAYGNTIY
>TRBV4-1
ASSQGRSSTGNTIY
>TRBV29-1
SGRSSGSHEQY
>TRBV6-5
ASSYSWTGINEKLF
>TRBV6-1
ASSAQTGQGRGNEQF
>TRBV5-1
ASSLPGQGAGELF
>TRBV7-3
ASSHSTSGGLGGELF
>TRBV5-1
ASSPWDGGGYGYT
>TRBV6-5
ASSSDRARETQY
>TRBV2
ASSDIRSDTGELF
>TRBV5-1
ASSGIETQY
>TRBV11-2
ASSLLLAVVDTQY
>TRBV11-2
ASSPQTGNAF
>TRBV7-9
ASSKTSYGTDTQY
>TRBV27
ASSSRGLPNYGYT
>TRBV5-4
ASSPTSGKTGELF
>TRBV4-1
ASSLTPGRGSHVYEQF
>TRBV21-1
ASSLFRVRFYGYT
>TRBV6-5
ASSSVLFNYGYT
>TRBV10-1
ASSESCTPGQGVFQETQY
>TRBV6-5
ASGPPNRASYGYT
>TRBV5-1
ASSLGSAGGPSRQF
>TRBV5-1
ASSLVAGTSYEQY
>TRBV9
ASSSRTGGRNTEAF